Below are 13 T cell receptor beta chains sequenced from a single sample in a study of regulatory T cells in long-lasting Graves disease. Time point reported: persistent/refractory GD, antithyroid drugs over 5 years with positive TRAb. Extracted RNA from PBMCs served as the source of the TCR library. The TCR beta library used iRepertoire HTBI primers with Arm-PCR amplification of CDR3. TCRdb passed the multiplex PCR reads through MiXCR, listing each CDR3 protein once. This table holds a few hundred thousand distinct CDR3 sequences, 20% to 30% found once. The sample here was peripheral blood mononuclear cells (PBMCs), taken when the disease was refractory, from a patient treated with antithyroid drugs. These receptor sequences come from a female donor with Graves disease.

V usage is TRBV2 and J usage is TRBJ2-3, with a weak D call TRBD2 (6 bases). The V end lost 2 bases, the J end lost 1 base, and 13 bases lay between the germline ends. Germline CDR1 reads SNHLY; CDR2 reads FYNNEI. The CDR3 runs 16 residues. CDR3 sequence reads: CASSEWGTSGTDTQYF. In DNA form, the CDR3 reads TGTGCCAGCAGTGAATGGGGGACTTCGGGCACAGATACGCAGTATTTT. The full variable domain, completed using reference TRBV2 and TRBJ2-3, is EPEVTQTPSHQVTQMGQEVILRCVPISNHLYFYWYRQILGQKVEFLVSFYNNEISEKSEIFDDQFSVERPDGSNFTLKIRSTKLEDSAMYFCASSEWGTSGTDTQYFGPGTRLTVL.

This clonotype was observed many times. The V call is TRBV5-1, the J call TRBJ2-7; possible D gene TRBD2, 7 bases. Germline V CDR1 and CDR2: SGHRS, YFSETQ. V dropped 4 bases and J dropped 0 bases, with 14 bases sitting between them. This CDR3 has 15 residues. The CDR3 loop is CASSGGGGSSYEQYF. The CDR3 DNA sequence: TGCGCCAGCAGCGGAGGGGGAGGGAGCTCCTACGAGCAGTACTTC.

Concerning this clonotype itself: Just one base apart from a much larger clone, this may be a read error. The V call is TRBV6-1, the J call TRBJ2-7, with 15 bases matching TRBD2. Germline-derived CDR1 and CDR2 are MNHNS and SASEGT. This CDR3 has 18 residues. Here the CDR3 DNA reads TGTGCCAGCAGGCACCCGGGACTAGCGGGAGGAAGCTCCTACAAGCAGTACTTC. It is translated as CASRHPGLAGGSSYKQYF.

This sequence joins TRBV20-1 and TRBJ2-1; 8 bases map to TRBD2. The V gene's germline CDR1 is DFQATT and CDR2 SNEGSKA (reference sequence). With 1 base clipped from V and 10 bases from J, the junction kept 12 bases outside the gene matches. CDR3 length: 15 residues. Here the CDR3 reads CSARVAAQRGQEQFF. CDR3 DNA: TGCAGTGCTAGAGTTGCGGCGCAGCGGGGGCAGGAGCAGTTCTTC.

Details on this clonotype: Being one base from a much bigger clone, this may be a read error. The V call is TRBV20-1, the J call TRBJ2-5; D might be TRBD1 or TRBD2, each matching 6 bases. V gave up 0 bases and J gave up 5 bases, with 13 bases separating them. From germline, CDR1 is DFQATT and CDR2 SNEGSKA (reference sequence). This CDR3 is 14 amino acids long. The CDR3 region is CSAREEGGFETQYF. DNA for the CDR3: TGCAGTGCTAGAGAGGAGGGGGGTTTCGAGACCCAGTACTTC.

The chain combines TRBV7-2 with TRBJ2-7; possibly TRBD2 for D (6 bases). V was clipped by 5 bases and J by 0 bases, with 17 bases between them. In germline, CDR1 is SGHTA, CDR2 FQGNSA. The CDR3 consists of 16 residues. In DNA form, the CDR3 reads TGTGCCAGCAGCCCCCAGGGAGGTTCCAGCTCCTACGAGCAGTACTTC. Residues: CASSPQGGSSSYEQYF.

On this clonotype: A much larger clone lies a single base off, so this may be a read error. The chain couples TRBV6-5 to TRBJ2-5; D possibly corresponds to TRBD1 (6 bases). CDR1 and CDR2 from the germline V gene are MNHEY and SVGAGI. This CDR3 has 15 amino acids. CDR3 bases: TGTGCCAGCAGTTACTCGGGACACCCCCAAGAGACCCAGCACTTC. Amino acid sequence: CASSYSGHPQETQHF.

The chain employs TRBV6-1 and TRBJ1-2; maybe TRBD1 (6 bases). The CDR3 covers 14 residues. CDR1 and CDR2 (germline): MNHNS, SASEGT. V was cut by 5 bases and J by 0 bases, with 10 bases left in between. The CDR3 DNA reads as TGTGCCAGCAGTATTGACAGGTCTAACTATGGCTACACCTTC. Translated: CASSIDRSNYGYTF.

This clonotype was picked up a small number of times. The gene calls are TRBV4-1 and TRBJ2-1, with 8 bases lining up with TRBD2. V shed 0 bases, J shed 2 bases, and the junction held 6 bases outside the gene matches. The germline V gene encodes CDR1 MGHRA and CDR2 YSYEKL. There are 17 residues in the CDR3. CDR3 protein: CASSQDGVGRAYNEQFF. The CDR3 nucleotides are TGCGCCAGCAGCCAAGATGGTGTCGGGAGGGCCTACAATGAGCAGTTCTTC.

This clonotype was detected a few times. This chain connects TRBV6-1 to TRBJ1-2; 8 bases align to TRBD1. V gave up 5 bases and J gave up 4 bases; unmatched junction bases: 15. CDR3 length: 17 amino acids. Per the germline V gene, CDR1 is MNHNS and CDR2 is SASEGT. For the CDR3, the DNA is TGTGCCAGCAGTAAGGGAACAGGGGGTAGTATGGGCTATGGCTACACCTTC. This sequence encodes CASSKGTGGSMGYGYTF.

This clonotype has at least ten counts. CDR3: CASSSIVPGGRGSYEQYF. In DNA, the CDR3 is TGTGCCAGCAGCTCCATAGTCCCCGGCGGGAGGGGGAGCTACGAGCAGTACTTC. V and J are TRBV28 and TRBJ2-7; 9 positions match TRBD2. CDR3 length: 18 residues. Trimming cost V 6 bases and J 3 bases; bases outside gene matches: 18. Germline V CDR1 and CDR2: MDHEN, SYDVKM.

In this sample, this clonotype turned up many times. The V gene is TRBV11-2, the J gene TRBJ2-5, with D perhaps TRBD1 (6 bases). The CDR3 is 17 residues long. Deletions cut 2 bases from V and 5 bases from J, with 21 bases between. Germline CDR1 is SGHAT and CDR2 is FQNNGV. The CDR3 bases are TGTGCCAGCAGCTTATTATCGGGTTGGCAGGGGTGGGAGACCCAGTACTTC. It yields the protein CASSLLSGWQGWETQYF.

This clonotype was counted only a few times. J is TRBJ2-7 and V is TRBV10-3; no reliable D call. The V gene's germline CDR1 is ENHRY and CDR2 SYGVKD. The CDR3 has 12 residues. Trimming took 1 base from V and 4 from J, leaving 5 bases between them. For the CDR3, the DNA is TGTGCCATCAGTGAGTTCAGATACGAGCAGTACTTC. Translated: CAISEFRYEQYF.